The 17 T cell receptor beta chains in this list originate from one sample, sequenced in a study of blood T cells in healthy people across ages (dated by TCRdb to the mid-2010s). The library came from 5' RACE. The instrument given in TCRdb is Illumina HiSeq 2500. A second PCR of about 6 to 11 cycles was performed with a sample-barcoded 5' primer and a J-beta primer mix. The public reads were quality trimmed at Q25 with fastp and then assembled into clones with MiXCR by TCRdb, keeping productive beta chains. Each entry merges the rows of one CDR3 protein and shows their most common DNA and genes. Present in this sample are about 1.8 million distinct CDR3 sequences, about 50% of which were seen just once. The top ten clonotypes cover approximately 2% of the sample. Sequencing was done on a sample of blood. These receptors were obtained from a woman aged 40 to 50 in good health.

V gene TRBV10-3 combines with J gene TRBJ2-7, with D possibly matching TRBD2 (6 bases). The CDR3 contains 14 residues. Germline CDR1 reads ENHRY; CDR2 reads SYGVKD. Trimming took off 5 bases at V and 6 bases at J, with 17 bases between the two ends. CDR3 in DNA: TGTGCCATCAGTAATAGGAACGGGGGTGCCGAGCAGTACTTC. Its protein is CAISNRNGGAEQYF.

V is TRBV25-1 and J is TRBJ1-5; a weak D match, TRBD1 (6 bases). CDR3 size: 15 residues. V was clipped by 3 bases and J by 2 bases, with 11 bases between them. Germline CDR1 is MGHDK and CDR2 is SYGVNS. As DNA, the CDR3 is TGTGCCAGCAGTGATTCAGGGGTTGGCAATCAGCCCCAGCATTTT. Translated, it gives CASSDSGVGNQPQHF.

This chain's CDR3 is CASSRTPGQGTQYF. The CDR3 DNA sequence: TGCGCCAGCAGCAGGACCCCGGGACAAGGTACGCAGTATTTT. The chain couples TRBV5-1 to TRBJ2-3; the D gene is possibly TRBD1 (6 bases). The CDR3 extends over 14 amino acids. In germline, CDR1 is SGHRS, CDR2 YFSETQ. V was shortened by 4 bases and J by 8 bases, with 17 bases between the two germline ends.

This clonotype was found once. This sequence joins TRBV15 and TRBJ2-2; possibly TRBD1 for D (6 bases). The CDR3 loop spans 15 amino acids. Germline loops: CDR1 LNHNV, CDR2 YYDKDF (reference sequence). Trimming left V 0 bases short and J 3 bases short, with 8 bases between. This CDR3 is CATSRDRGYTGELFF. The CDR3 DNA follows: TGTGCCACCAGCAGAGATAGGGGGTACACCGGGGAGCTGTTTTTT.

This rearrangement joins TRBV10-2 to TRBJ2-1, with 7 nucleotides matching TRBD2. This CDR3 comprises 15 residues. After removal of 4 bases from V and 0 bases from J, the junction contained 3 bases not matched to a gene. Germline values: CDR1 WSHSY, CDR2 SAAADI. DNA for the CDR3: TGCGCCAGCAGTGCGCTAGCGGACTCCTACAATGAGCAGTTCTTC. Protein sequence: CASSALADSYNEQFF.

The V and J genes are TRBV12-3 or TRBV12-4 and TRBJ2-1, with TRBD2 matching 11 bases. The CDR3 loop spans 18 amino acids. V lost 6 bases, J lost 0 bases, and 10 bases stayed unmatched. CDR3 DNA: TGTGCCAGCAGCTCCGGGACTAGCGGTTCGAGCTCCTACAATGAGCAGTTCTTC. Amino acid sequence: CASSSGTSGSSSYNEQFF.

The chain employs TRBV27 and TRBJ1-5; D ambiguous. The CDR3 covers 14 residues. V was pared by 2 bases and J by 8 bases, with 13 bases between. Germline-derived CDR1 and CDR2 are MNHEY and SMNVEV (reference sequence). This CDR3 is CASSLNWGGEPQHF. The CDR3 DNA reads TGTGCCAGCAGTTTAAATTGGGGTGGGGAGCCCCAGCATTTT.

The V call is TRBV27, the J call TRBJ1-4, with 7 bases lining up with TRBD1. Trimming removed 6 bases from V and 7 bases from J; junction bases left unmatched: 11. Germline lookup yields CDR1 MNHEY and CDR2 SMNVEV (reference sequence). The length of the CDR3 is 15 residues. This CDR3 is CASSTRQGGSEKLFF. The CDR3 nucleotides read TGTGCCAGCAGCACTCGACAGGGTGGGAGTGAAAAACTGTTTTTT.

This clonotype was observed a few times. The chain links TRBV20-1 to TRBJ2-5; D call uncertain. V lost 0 bases, J lost 1 base, and 15 bases lay in between. Germline V lookup: CDR1 DFQATT, CDR2 SNEGSKA (reference sequence). This CDR3 spans 16 amino acids. CDR3 protein: CSARDPQVGPQETQYF. The CDR3 region has the DNA TGCAGTGCTAGAGATCCCCAGGTTGGGCCCCAAGAGACCCAGTACTTC.

This clonotype was detected a few times. This rearrangement joins TRBV6-6 to TRBJ2-3, with 7 bases lining up with TRBD2. CDR3 length equals 14 residues. CDR1 and CDR2 from the germline V gene are MNHNY and SVGAGI (reference sequence). Unmatched junction bases numbered 8, after V lost 9 bases and J lost 2 bases. CDR3 bases: TGTGCCAGTCGGGGGGTATTGATCACAGATACGCAGTATTTT. It is translated as CASRGVLITDTQYF.

The rearrangement joins TRBV28 to TRBJ1-2; 9 positions match TRBD1. Per the germline V gene, CDR1 is MDHEN and CDR2 is SYDVKM. Trimming at V came to 4 bases and at J to 2 bases, leaving 8 bases not matched to a gene. The CDR3 runs 16 residues. This CDR3 reads CASSSPRTGANYGYTF. CDR3 coding DNA: TGTGCCAGCAGTTCGCCTCGGACAGGGGCGAACTATGGCTACACCTTC.

This clonotype was seen more than once but under ten times. V is TRBV9 and J is TRBJ2-3; 9 bases match TRBD2. The CDR3 is made up of 16 amino acids. In germline, CDR1 is SGDLS, CDR2 YYNGEE. V was clipped by 0 bases and J by 2 bases; unmatched bases: 4. The CDR3 here is CASSVAAGGPTDTQYF. For the CDR3, the DNA is TGTGCCAGCAGCGTAGCAGCGGGGGGACCCACAGATACGCAGTATTTT.

The table lists this clonotype with a few counts. The rearrangement joins TRBV7-2 to TRBJ1-4; a weak D match, TRBD1 (6 bases). The germline V gene encodes CDR1 SGHTA and CDR2 FQGNSA. The V end was cut by 5 bases, the J end by 0 bases, with 16 bases between. CDR3 length: 17 amino acids. The CDR3 here is CASSQPPGAPTNEKLFF. The CDR3 DNA is TGTGCCAGCAGCCAGCCCCCGGGGGCTCCAACTAATGAAAAACTGTTTTTT.

The CDR3 sequence: CASSAAQNQPQHF. CDR3 nucleotide sequence: TGTGCCAGCAGCGCAGCCCAGAATCAGCCCCAGCATTTT. The chain joins TRBV7-6 to TRBJ1-5, with unresolved D. V shed 5 bases and J shed 4 bases, with 9 bases lying between them. Germline CDR1 and CDR2: SGHVS and FNYEAQ. There are 13 residues in the CDR3.

This clonotype has just one count. The chain combines TRBV5-1 with TRBJ2-3, with 8 bases aligning to TRBD2. Trimming cost V 4 bases and J 4 bases; bases outside gene matches: 5. The CDR3 is 14 residues long. Looked up from germline, CDR1 is SGHRS and CDR2 is YFSETQ. Written as DNA, the CDR3 is TGCGCCAGCAGCGATCGGGAGGGTGCAGATACGCAGTATTTT. It is translated as CASSDREGADTQYF.

The rearrangement uses TRBV5-1 and TRBJ2-7; the D gene could be TRBD1 or TRBD2 (5 bases each). CDR1 is SGHRS and CDR2 is YFSETQ in the germline V gene. This CDR3 spans 14 amino acids. The V gene lost 4 bases and the J gene lost 0 bases, with 11 bases spanning the gap. The CDR3 sequence: CASSRDGNSYEQYF. The DNA of the CDR3 is TGCGCCAGCAGCAGGGACGGAAACTCCTACGAGCAGTACTTC.

This chain links TRBV20-1 with TRBJ2-7; 7 nucleotides agree with TRBD2. With 0 bases clipped from V and 6 bases from J, the junction kept 8 bases outside the gene matches. Germline CDR1 is DFQATT and CDR2 is SNEGSKA (reference sequence). The CDR3 extends over 14 amino acids. Written as DNA, the CDR3 is TGCAGTGCTAGAGAACGCCGCTTAGCGGGCGAGCAGTACTTC. Translating it yields CSARERRLAGEQYF.